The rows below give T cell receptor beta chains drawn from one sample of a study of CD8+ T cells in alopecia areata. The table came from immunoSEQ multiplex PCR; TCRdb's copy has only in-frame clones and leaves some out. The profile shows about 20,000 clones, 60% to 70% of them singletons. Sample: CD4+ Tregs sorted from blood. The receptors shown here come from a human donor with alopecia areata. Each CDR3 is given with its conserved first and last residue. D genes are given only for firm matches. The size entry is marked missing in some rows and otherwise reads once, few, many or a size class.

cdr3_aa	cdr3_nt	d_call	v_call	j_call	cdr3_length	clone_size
CASEPSDRDEQFF	TGTGCCAGCGAGCCATCTGATAGGGATGAGCAGTTCTTC	NA	TRBV7-9	TRBJ2-1	13	NA
CASSSIQGANEKLFF	TGTGCCAGCTCATCGATACAGGGGGCTAATGAAAAACTGTTTTTT	TRBD1	TRBV18	TRBJ1-4	15	NA
CASSLRLNTEAFF	TGCGCCAGCAGCCTCAGATTGAACACTGAAGCTTTCTTT	NA	TRBV5-1	TRBJ1-1	13	NA
CASSVAAGAVAYEQYF	TGTGCCAGCAGCGTAGCGGCCGGCGCCGTAGCGTACGAGCAGTACTTC	NA	TRBV9	TRBJ2-7	16	NA
CASSTRERGAPTDTQYF	TGTGCCAGCAGCACCAGGGAGCGGGGGGCGCCCACAGATACGCAGTATTTT	TRBD2	TRBV7-9	TRBJ2-3	17	few
CASSQFRGFSGNTIYF	TGTGCCAGCAGCCAGTTTCGAGGGTTCTCTGGAAACACCATATATTTT	NA	TRBV16	TRBJ1-3	16	NA
CASRDRQGATDTQYF	TGTGCCAGCAGAGACCGACAGGGGGCGACAGATACGCAGTATTTT	TRBD1	TRBV2	TRBJ2-3	15	few
CASSGGQLNTEAFF	TGCGCCAGCAGCGGGGGACAGTTGAACACTGAAGCTTTCTTT	TRBD1	TRBV5-1	TRBJ1-1	14	NA
CASSTGGSGTYEQYF	TGTGCCAGCAGTACCGGGGGGAGCGGAACCTACGAGCAGTACTTC	TRBD2	TRBV28	TRBJ2-7	15	NA
CASSQGQGSNQPQHF	TGTGCCAGCAGCCAGGGACAGGGAAGCAATCAGCCCCAGCATTTT	TRBD1	TRBV6-6	TRBJ1-5	15	NA
CASRGDRVNPQYF	TGTGCCTCCCGGGGGGACAGGGTAAATCCGCAGTATTTT	TRBD1	TRBV6-1	TRBJ2-3	13	few
CASSLDGLINEQFF	TGCGCCAGCAGCTTGGACGGACTTATCAATGAGCAGTTCTTC	NA	TRBV5-1	TRBJ2-1	14	NA
CASSFWTSGTDTQYF	TGTGCCAGCAGTTTCTGGACTAGCGGCACAGATACGCAGTATTTT	TRBD2	TRBV28	TRBJ2-3	15	NA
CASILSAGLYNEQFF	TGCGCCAGCATCTTATCAGCAGGGTTGTACAATGAGCAGTTCTTC	NA	TRBV7-9	TRBJ2-1	15	NA
CASSSGTGGATNEKLFF	TGTGCCAGCAGCTCCGGGACAGGGGGAGCGACTAATGAAAAACTGTTTTTT	TRBD1	TRBV5-4	TRBJ1-4	17	NA
CATSREKGHSPLHF	TGTGCCACCAGCAGAGAGAAAGGGCATTCACCCCTCCACTTT	NA	TRBV15	TRBJ1-6	14	NA
CASSGIPQGLWQPQHF	TGCGCCAGCAGTGGGATACCGCAGGGTTTGTGGCAGCCCCAGCATTTT	NA	TRBV23-1	TRBJ1-5	16	few
CASSPGQIYGYTF	TGTGCCAGCAGCCCTGGACAGATCTATGGCTACACCTTC	NA	TRBV28	TRBJ1-2	13	NA
CASRSGGQGAYEQYF	TGTGCCAGCAGAAGCGGGGGACAGGGGGCTTACGAGCAGTACTTC	TRBD1	TRBV6-1	TRBJ2-7	15	NA
CASSDRLVNEQFF	TGTGCCAGCAGCGACAGATTAGTCAATGAGCAGTTCTTC	NA	TRBV6-5	TRBJ2-1	13	few
CASSLPGPPYEQYF	TGTGCCAGCAGCTTGCCGGGACCGCCCTACGAGCAGTACTTC	NA	TRBV5-4	TRBJ2-7	14	NA
CASSLAQSNQPQHF	TGTGCCAGCAGTTTAGCACAGAGCAATCAGCCCCAGCATTTT	NA	TRBV28	TRBJ1-5	14	NA
CASSLAGVGETQYF	TGTGCCAGCAGTTTAGCGGGGGTAGGCGAGACCCAGTACTTC	TRBD2	TRBV28	TRBJ2-5	14	NA
CSADKTGELFF	TGCAGTGCTGACAAAACCGGGGAGCTGTTTTTT	NA	TRBV20-1	TRBJ2-2	11	NA
CASSPGDALRYTF	TGTGCCAGCTCACCGGGGGACGCCTTGAGGTACACCTTC	NA	TRBV18	TRBJ1-2	13	NA
CASSPGTANTEAFF	TGTGCCAGTAGTCCAGGGACAGCGAACACTGAAGCTTTCTTT	TRBD1	TRBV19	TRBJ1-1	14	NA
CASSLAEGDTQYF	TGTGCCAGCAGCTTAGCCGAGGGAGATACGCAGTATTTT	NA	TRBV7-9	TRBJ2-3	13	NA
CASSLYSSGDAGELFF	TGCGCCAGCAGCTTGTATTCTAGCGGGGACGCCGGGGAGCTGTTTTTT	TRBD2	TRBV5-1	TRBJ2-2	16	NA
CASSFNGGGKNIQYF	TGCGCCAGCAGCTTTAATGGAGGGGGCAAAAACATTCAGTACTTC	NA	TRBV5-1	TRBJ2-4	15	NA
CASGSRQGSEDEQFF	TGTGCTAGTGGTTCCAGACAGGGGTCAGAGGATGAGCAGTTCTTC	TRBD1	TRBV12-5	TRBJ2-1	15	NA
CASSFGIGETQYF	TGTGCCAGCAGTTTCGGTATAGGGGAGACCCAGTACTTC	NA	TRBV2	TRBJ2-5	13	once
CASTSTLAGNTGELFF	TGTGCCAGCACCTCAACTCTAGCGGGAAACACCGGGGAGCTGTTTTTT	TRBD2	TRBV7-2	TRBJ2-2	16	NA
CASSRGLAGENTQYF	TGTGCCAGCAGCCGGGGACTAGCGGGGGAAAATACGCAGTATTTT	TRBD2	TRBV7-3	TRBJ2-3	15	NA
CASRNQPQHF	TGCGCCAGCAGAAATCAGCCCCAGCATTTT	NA	TRBV23-1	TRBJ1-5	10	few
CASSSQLPGETQYF	TGTGCCAGCAGCTCGCAGCTCCCTGGGGAGACCCAGTACTTC	NA	TRBV7-2	TRBJ2-5	14	NA
CASSLGPQADTQYF	TGCGCCAGCAGCTTGGGCCCCCAGGCAGATACGCAGTATTTT	NA	TRBV5-1	TRBJ2-3	14	NA
CSVTSGANNEQFF	TGCAGCGTAACCTCGGGGGCAAACAATGAGCAGTTCTTC	NA	TRBV29-1	TRBJ2-1	13	once
CASPGQKQETQYF	TGCGCCAGCCCAGGTCAGAAACAAGAGACCCAGTACTTC	NA	TRBV23-1	TRBJ2-5	13	NA
CASALPDRGGQAFF	TGTGCCAGTGCCCTACCGGACAGGGGAGGACAAGCTTTCTTT	TRBD1	TRBV19	TRBJ1-1	14	medium-sized
CASSPYRGSYEQYF	TGTGCCAGCAGTCCATACAGGGGCTCCTACGAGCAGTACTTC	TRBD1	TRBV28	TRBJ2-7	14	NA
CASSDRGKETQYF	TGTGCCAGCAGTGACAGGGGGAAAGAGACCCAGTACTTC	TRBD1	TRBV25-1	TRBJ2-5	13	NA
CSVGLGNTLTTDTQYF	TGCAGCGTTGGTCTAGGGAACACTTTAACCACAGATACGCAGTATTTT	NA	TRBV29-1	TRBJ2-3	16	NA
CASSRGTGGETQYF	TGCGCCAGCAGTCGCGGGACGGGCGGAGAGACCCAGTACTTC	NA	TRBV23-1	TRBJ2-5	14	NA
CASSLVSGNSPLHF	TGTGCCAGCAGCTTAGTTTCCGGCAATTCACCCCTCCACTTT	NA	TRBV7-2	TRBJ1-6	14	NA
CASRGTGHPEAFF	TGTGCCAGCAGAGGGACAGGGCACCCTGAAGCTTTCTTT	TRBD1	TRBV6-1	TRBJ1-1	13	NA
CATLQEPTDTQYF	TGCGCCACCCTTCAGGAGCCCACAGATACGCAGTATTTT	NA	TRBV10-2	TRBJ2-3	13	NA
CASTFWGQLNSPLHF	TGTGCCAGCACCTTCTGGGGACAGTTAAACTCACCCCTCCACTTT	TRBD1	TRBV7-2	TRBJ1-6	15	NA
CASSRGSQETQYF	TGTGCCAGCAGCCGCGGGAGTCAAGAGACCCAGTACTTC	TRBD2	TRBV11-2	TRBJ2-5	13	NA
CSVGGTGSGNTIYF	TGCAGCGTTGGCGGGACGGGCTCTGGAAACACCATATATTTT	NA	TRBV29-1	TRBJ1-3	14	NA
CASSRGRGETQYF	TGTGCCAGCAGCCGCGGGAGGGGAGAGACCCAGTACTTC	TRBD2	TRBV6-5	TRBJ2-5	13	NA
CASSLGTSGRPDTQYF	TGTGCCAGCAGCTTAGGGACTAGCGGGAGACCAGATACGCAGTATTTT	TRBD2	TRBV7-2	TRBJ2-3	16	NA
CASRAWVRPPEAFF	TGTGCCAGCAGGGCGTGGGTTCGGCCCCCTGAAGCTTTCTTT	NA	TRBV14	TRBJ1-1	14	few
CASSPQIAGDTQYF	TGTGCCAGCAGCCCACAAATAGCGGGAGATACGCAGTATTTT	TRBD2	TRBV9	TRBJ2-3	14	NA
CASSIQGGYTEAFF	TGTGCCAGTAGTATTCAGGGGGGGTACACTGAAGCTTTCTTT	TRBD1	TRBV19	TRBJ1-1	14	few
CASSKGRGSYNEQFF	TGTGCCAGCAGTAAGGGACGGGGATCCTACAATGAGCAGTTCTTC	NA	TRBV6-5	TRBJ2-1	15	few
CASYKKWATNYGYTF	TGTGCCAGCTACAAAAAGTGGGCCACTAACTATGGCTACACCTTC	NA	TRBV2	TRBJ1-2	15	NA
CASGQGVAYEQYF	TGTGCCAGTGGACAGGGGGTTGCCTACGAGCAGTACTTC	TRBD1	TRBV6-6	TRBJ2-7	13	NA
CASSLGPIRNQPQHF	TGCGCCAGCAGCCTTGGACCTATAAGGAATCAGCCCCAGCATTTT	NA	TRBV4-1	TRBJ1-5	15	few
CASSLGRGTGEQFF	TGTGCCAGCAGCTTAGGACGAGGGACCGGGGAGCAGTTCTTC	NA	TRBV7-2	TRBJ2-1	14	NA